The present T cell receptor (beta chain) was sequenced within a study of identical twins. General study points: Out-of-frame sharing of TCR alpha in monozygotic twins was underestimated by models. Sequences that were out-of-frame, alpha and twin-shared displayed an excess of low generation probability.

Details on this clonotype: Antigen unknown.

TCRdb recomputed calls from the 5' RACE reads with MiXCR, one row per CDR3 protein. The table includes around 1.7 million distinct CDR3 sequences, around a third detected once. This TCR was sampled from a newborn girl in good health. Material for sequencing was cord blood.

The CDR3 DNA reads TGTGCCAGCTTCGGACAGGGCAACTATGGCTACACCTTC. Protein product: CASFGQGNYGYTF. The chain combines TRBV18 with TRBJ1-2, with TRBD1 matching over 8 bases. In germline, CDR1 is KGHSH, CDR2 LQKENI. CDR3 length equals 13 residues. Trimming at V came to 7 bases and at J to 2 bases, leaving 3 bases not matched to a gene.